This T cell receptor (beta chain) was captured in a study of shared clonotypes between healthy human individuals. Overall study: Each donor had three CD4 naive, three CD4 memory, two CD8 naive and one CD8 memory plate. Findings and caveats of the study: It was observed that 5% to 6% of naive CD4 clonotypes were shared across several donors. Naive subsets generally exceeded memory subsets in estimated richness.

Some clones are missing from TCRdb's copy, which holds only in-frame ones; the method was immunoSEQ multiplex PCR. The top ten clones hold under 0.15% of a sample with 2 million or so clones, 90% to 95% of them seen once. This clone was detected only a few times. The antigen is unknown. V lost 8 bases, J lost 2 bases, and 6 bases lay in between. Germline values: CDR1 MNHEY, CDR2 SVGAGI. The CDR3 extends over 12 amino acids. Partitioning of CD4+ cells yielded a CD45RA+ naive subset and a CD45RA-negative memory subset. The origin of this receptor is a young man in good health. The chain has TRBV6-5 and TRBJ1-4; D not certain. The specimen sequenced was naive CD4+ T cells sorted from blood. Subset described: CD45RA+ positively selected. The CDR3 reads CASRHTNEKLFF. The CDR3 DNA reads TGTGCCAGCCGACACACTAATGAAAAACTGTTTTTT.